The 29 T cell receptor beta chains below come from one sample, sequenced in a study of tumor-infiltrating lymphocytes in primary liver carcinoma. Taking about 18-32 mg of unsorted bulk tissue, the authors co-extracted RNA and DNA. The input was roughly 0.5 ug total RNA; TCR beta cDNA was made from it with a constant-region primer. Library construction for TCR beta comprised three nested multiplex PCR rounds performed with slightly modified ARM-PCR. Forward primers for TRBV1-TRBV30 and a C-beta reverse primer served the first two PCR rounds, at about 9 cycles each. One entry per CDR3 protein, called by TCRdb with MiXCR from the multiplex PCR reads. The sample lists more than 60,000 distinct CDR3 sequences; roughly three quarters were seen once. What was sequenced was liver tumor tissue from sampling region 4. The subset was: tumor region T4, right-lateral pole. The receptors derive from a man aged 35 to 55 with primary liver carcinoma and hepatitis B virus infection.

This clonotype occurred once. A read error may account for a junction end that differs from germline. V is TRBV28 and J is TRBJ2-1; no definite D call. The CDR3 is 15 amino acids. The germline V gene encodes CDR1 MDHEN and CDR2 SYDVKM. CDR3 sequence reads: CASSLTGLRYNEQFF. The CDR3 nucleotides are TGTGCCAGCAGTCTTACCGGGCTTAGGTACAATGAGCAGTTTTTC.

Worth noting for this clonotype: No conserved phenylalanine or tryptophan ends this CDR3, so it is likely a read error. The V call is TRBV7-6, the J call TRBJ2-1; 12 bases map to TRBD2. This CDR3 has 17 amino acids. The J segment lost 0 bases and the V segment lost 5 bases, leaving 5 bases of the junction unmatched. In germline, CDR1 is SGHVS, CDR2 FNYEAQ. The CDR3 DNA sequence: TGTGCCAGCAGCCTCCGACTAGCGGGAGCCTCCTACAATGAGCAGTTCCTC. This codes for CASSLRLAGASYNEQFL.

Concerning this clonotype: This may come from a read error, since a much larger clone is one base off. The chain links TRBV5-1 to TRBJ2-3; the match to TRBD1 covers 8 bases. CDR3 size: 15 residues. CDR1 and CDR2 (germline): SGHRS, YFSETQ. The CDR3 DNA sequence: TGCGCCAGCAGCTTTGGGGACAGGAGCCCAGATGCGCAGTATTTT. Translated, it gives CASSFGDRSPDAQYF.

About this clonotype itself: Germline and junction disagree at one end, which may indicate a read error. The V and J genes are TRBV11-2 and TRBJ2-7; D might be TRBD2 (5 bases). Germline V gene data show CDR1 as SGHAT and CDR2 as FQNNGV. The CDR3 runs 15 residues. The CDR3 reads CASSPGRTLPYEQYF. The CDR3 nucleotides are TGTGCCAGCAGCCCCGGCAGGACTCTACCCTATGAGCAGTACTTC.

Ten or more counts support this clonotype. The chain's CDR3 is CASSYSGARTGELFF. The CDR3 DNA reads as TGTGCCAGCAGTTACTCAGGGGCCAGAACCGGGGAGCTGTTTTTT. The gene calls are TRBV6-2 or TRBV6-3 and TRBJ2-2; D possibly corresponds to TRBD1 (5 bases). This CDR3 has 15 amino acids. Germline V gene lookup returns CDR1 MNHEY and CDR2 SVGEGT. The germline V and J ends were trimmed by 0 bases and 5 bases, with 10 bases remaining between them.

As to this clonotype: Lacking the conserved final phenylalanine or tryptophan, this CDR3 likely reflects a read error. The CDR3 loop reads CASSRAGARTGELFL. For the CDR3, the DNA is TGCGCCAGCAGCCGCGCAGGGGCTCGCACCGGGGAGCTGTTTCTT. The chain couples TRBV5-1 to TRBJ2-2; a possible D gene is TRBD1 (6 bases). The CDR3 is 15 amino acids. Germline CDR1 is SGHRS and CDR2 is YFSETQ. Trimming took 4 bases from V and 4 from J, leaving 14 bases between them.

With regard to this clonotype: Its ends do not fully match the called genes, so a read error is possible. CDR3 DNA sequence: TGTGCCGGCAGTAGTGGGGGGGGCTGGGAAGAGACCCAGCAATTC. It encodes CAGSSGGGWEETQQF. The rearrangement links TRBV12-3 or TRBV12-4 to TRBJ2-5; TRBD2 might be the D (7 bases). The CDR3 is 15 residues long.

At least ten counts were recorded for this clonotype. The chain uses TRBV11-1 and TRBJ2-4, with TRBD2 matching over 13 bases. Trimming took 3 bases from V and 2 from J; bases not matched to a gene: 4. From germline, CDR1 is SGHAT and CDR2 FQDESV (reference sequence). The CDR3 runs to 17 residues. The CDR3 region is CASSFSGTSGTKNIQYF. The CDR3 region has the DNA TGTGCCAGCAGCTTTTCCGGGACTAGCGGGACCAAAAACATTCAGTACTTC.

With regard to this clonotype: This may come from a read error, since a much larger clone is one base off. The chain recombines TRBV10-3 with TRBJ2-1, with 9 nucleotides matching TRBD2. Germline V gives CDR1 ENHRY, CDR2 SYGVKD. This CDR3 comprises 13 residues. For the CDR3, the DNA is TGTGCCATCAGTGGGACTAGCGAGAATGAGCGGTTCTTC. Translation gives CAISGTSENERFF.

Comment on this clonotype: No conserved phenylalanine or tryptophan is present at the end of the CDR3, so a read error is the likely explanation. The DNA is left out, because the CDR3 cannot be placed on it with certainty; the CDR3 is given as TCRdb lists it. The chain combines TRBV11-2 with TRBJ1-1. The germline CDR1 and CDR2 sequences are SGHAT and FQNNGV. Ends included, the CDR3 has 14 residues. CDR3 sequence reads: CASSTVGSVTEALY.

Concerning this clonotype: The junction does not match germline at one end; this may be a read error. The chain links TRBV6-5 to TRBJ1-1; D is perhaps TRBD1 (6 bases). The CDR3 spans 14 residues. The germline V gene encodes CDR1 MNHEY and CDR2 SVGAGI. Written as DNA, the CDR3 is TGTGCCAGCAGCTTAATCAGGGGCGGCACTGAAGTTTTCTTT. It yields the protein CASSLIRGGTEVFF.

As regards this clonotype: The germline gene is not matched at one end of the junction; a read error may be the cause. The J gene is TRBJ2-2, the V gene TRBV11-3; 11 bases line up with TRBD2. The CDR3 loop spans 16 amino acids. CDR1 SGHNT and CDR2 YENEEA come from the germline V gene. The DNA of the CDR3 is TGTGCCAGCAGCCCCGGACTAGCGGGCTACACCTGGGAGCTGTTTTTT. It specifies CASSPGLAGYTWELFF.

This clonotype was picked up a small number of times. J is TRBJ2-1 and V is TRBV18, with 7 bases lining up with TRBD1. Germline V lookup: CDR1 KGHSH, CDR2 LQKENI. V lost 4 bases, J lost 2 bases, and 5 bases stayed unmatched. The CDR3 has 15 amino acids. The chain's CDR3 is CASSLTGTAYNEQFF. For the CDR3, the DNA is TGTGCCAGCTCACTAACCGGGACAGCCTACAATGAGCAGTTCTTC. Complete variable domain (other parts from reference TRBV18 and TRBJ2-1): NAGVMQNPRHLVRRRGQEARLRCSPMKGHSHVYWYRQLPEEGLKFMVYLQKENIIDESGMPKERFSAEFPKEGPSILRIQQVVRGDSAAYFCASSLTGTAYNEQFFGPGTRLTVL.

The chain has TRBV11-2 and TRBJ2-1, with 8 bases aligning to TRBD2. J was trimmed by 9 bases and V by 6 bases; bases with no gene match: 16. Germline V gives CDR1 SGHAT, CDR2 FQNNGV. There are 16 residues in the CDR3. The CDR3 here is CASSLDTGLAMSEQFF. DNA of the CDR3: TGTGCCAGCAGTTTGGATACCGGACTAGCCATGAGTGAGCAGTTCTTC.

Concerning this clonotype: Being one base from a much bigger clone, this may be a read error. The rearrangement links TRBV7-9 to TRBJ2-3; TRBD1 aligns across 12 bases. The CDR3 loop spans 19 amino acids. Germline V gene sequence: CDR1 SEHNR, CDR2 FQNEAQ (reference sequence). V was pared by 5 bases and J by 4 bases, with 16 bases of the junction left unmatched. In nucleotides, the CDR3 is TGTGCCAGCAGCCCTAAACCTTACCACGGGACAGGGGGCTCAGATACGCAGTATTTT. It encodes CASSPKPYHGTGGSDTQYF.

V gene TRBV11-2 combines with J gene TRBJ2-2, with a weak D call TRBD2 (5 bases). Between the trimmed V and J ends, which lost 7 bases and 8 bases, there was a span of 26 bases. Germline CDR1 is SGHAT and CDR2 is FQNNGV. The CDR3 runs to 17 residues. DNA of the CDR3: TGTGCCAGCAACTTTGATCGGGAAAGGGTCGGCACTGGGGAGCTGTTTTTT. This gives the protein CASNFDRERVGTGELFF.

This clonotype was seen repeatedly, ten times or more. The chain links TRBV7-8 to TRBJ2-3; D gene unclear. V shed 3 bases and J shed 1 base, with 5 bases lying between them. Germline values: CDR1 SGHVS, CDR2 FQNEAQ. CDR3 length: 13 amino acids. The DNA of the CDR3 is TGTGCCAGCAGCTTTACCCGCACAGATACGCAGTATTTT. Its protein product is CASSFTRTDTQYF.

V usage is TRBV11-2 and J usage is TRBJ2-5, with D maybe TRBD1 (5 bases). Trimming cost V 1 base and J 2 bases, with 8 bases left between them. The CDR3 is 14 amino acids. CDR1 and CDR2 (germline): SGHAT, FQNNGV. The CDR3 region has the DNA TGTGCCAGCAGCTTAGGGGGCTGGCAAGAGACCCAGTACTTC. It codes for CASSLGGWQETQYF. Full variable domain (missing parts from reference TRBV11-2 and TRBJ2-5): EAGVAQSPRYKIIEKRQSVAFWCNPISGHATLYWYQQILGQGPKLLIQFQNNGVVDDSQLPKDRFSAERLKGVDSTLKIQPAKLEDSAVYLCASSLGGWQETQYFGPGTRLLVL.

V is TRBV11-2 and J is TRBJ2-1, with D unresolved. The CDR3 length is 12 residues. The germline V gene has CDR1 SGHAT and CDR2 FQNNGV. The CDR3 DNA sequence: TGTGTCGGCAGCCCTGAGTACAATGAGCAGTTCTTC. Translation: CVGSPEYNEQFF.

This clonotype has a single count. The junction and the germline gene differ at one end; a read error may be behind it. The chain employs TRBV10-3 and TRBJ1-1; maybe TRBD1 (6 bases). Germline loops: CDR1 ENHRY, CDR2 SYGVKD. The CDR3 totals 15 residues. The CDR3 region has the DNA TGTGCCATCAGTGAGCAGGGACAAATGAACATTGAAGCTTTCTTT. This sequence encodes CAISEQGQMNIEAFF.

As to this clonotype: One base away lies a much larger clone, so this may be a sequencing read error. V gene TRBV12-5 combines with J gene TRBJ2-7, with 9 bases lining up with TRBD1. CDR1 and CDR2 (germline): LGHNT, FRNRAP. CDR3 length: 17 amino acids. V dropped 1 base and J dropped 4; count of bases not matched to a gene: 11. The CDR3 protein is CASGLGDPGTGHYEQYF. The CDR3 nucleotides read TGTGCTAGTGGTTTGGGGGACCCCGGGACAGGGCATTACGAGCAGTACTTC.

In its sample, this clonotype was seen a few times. A much larger clone lies one base from this, so it may be a read error. CDR3 protein: CASIGDWAGELFF. In DNA, the CDR3 is TGTGCCAGCATAGGGGACTGGGCCGGGGAGCTGTTTTTT. The J gene is TRBJ2-2, the V gene TRBV2, with D perhaps matching TRBD2 (6 bases). Per germline, CDR1 SNHLY and CDR2 FYNNEI. Trimming pared 7 bases from V and 6 bases from J, leaving 12 bases between. This CDR3 spans 13 amino acids.

This clonotype appeared many times. CDR3 sequence (DNA): TGTGCCAGCAGTTACACTGGCAACAATGAGCAGTTCTTC. Encoded protein: CASSYTGNNEQFF. The rearrangement links TRBV6-5 to TRBJ2-1; D call uncertain. This CDR3 region has 13 residues. The ends were cut back, 2 bases at V and 5 bases at J, with 7 bases in the middle. Per germline, CDR1 MNHEY and CDR2 SVGAGI.

J is TRBJ1-5 and V is TRBV6-1; D remains unclear. The CDR3 totals 16 residues. The V and J ends lost 2 bases and 16 bases respectively, with 27 bases between them. Per germline, CDR1 MNHNS and CDR2 SASEGT. CDR3: CASSETTPDSNQRQHF. CDR3 coding DNA: TGTGCCAGCAGTGAAACTACACCCGATAGTAATCAGCGCCAACATTTT.

V gene TRBV4-1 combines with J gene TRBJ1-3; D possibly corresponds to TRBD1 (5 bases). V lost 3 bases, J lost 1 base, and 22 bases lay in between. Germline CDR1 MGHRA, CDR2 YSYEKL. The CDR3 is 19 residues long. The CDR3 spells CASSQSVRGTLQSGNTIYF. The CDR3 DNA follows: TGCGCCAGCAGCCAGTCCGTAAGGGGAACGCTACAGTCTGGAAACACCATATATTTT.

Notes on this clonotype: A junction end diverges from the germline sequence, so it may reflect a read error. The V call is TRBV4-1, the J call TRBJ2-5; possibly TRBD1 or TRBD2 for D (5 bases each). From germline, CDR1 is MGHRA and CDR2 YSYEKL. The CDR3 extends over 15 amino acids. CDR3 bases: TGCGCCAGCAGCCAAGATTCAGGGAGCCAAGGGACCCAGTACTTC. The encoded protein is CASSQDSGSQGTQYF.

As for this clonotype: One end of the junction fails to match germline, which may point to a read error. The V gene is TRBV14, the J gene TRBJ2-1; D is perhaps TRBD2 (5 bases). The CDR3 covers 15 residues. CDR1 and CDR2 (germline): SGHDN, FVKESK. CDR3 residues: CAGSQDGSFYNEQFF. For the CDR3, the DNA is TGTGCCGGCAGCCAGGATGGGAGTTTCTACAATGAGCAGTTCTTC.

As concerns this clonotype: Sequence at one end of the junction differs from germline and may be a read error. The genes are TRBV11-2 and TRBJ2-1; TRBD1 agrees at 12 bases. The germline CDR1 and CDR2 sequences are SGHAT and FQNNGV. The CDR3 loop spans 14 amino acids. The CDR3 DNA reads as TGTGCCGGCAGCCGAGGGTCCGGGGACAGGGGGCAACTCTTC. Encoded protein: CAGSRGSGDRGQLF.

The V gene is TRBV28, the J gene TRBJ1-3, with D perhaps TRBD1 (6 bases). The germline V gene encodes CDR1 MDHEN and CDR2 SYDVKM. Trimming removed 3 bases from V and 16 bases from J, with 25 bases in between. The CDR3 has 15 residues. CDR3 sequence reads: CASSFVGGRGDTVYF. CDR3 nucleotides: TGTGCCAGCAGTTTTGTTGGGGGGCGAGGGGACACCGTGTATTTT.